This TCR beta chain was found in a study of blood T cell repertoires in COVID-19 (TCRdb year 2020). With respect to the entire study: Collaborator samples came from the United States, Italy and Spain and covered acute and convalescent phases of COVID-19. The material from the prospective study consisted of cDNA or gDNA derived from T cells, B-cell-depleted T cells, or PBMCs. The dataset comprised deeply sampled blood TCRbeta repertoires from subjects exposed to, actively infected with, or recovered from COVID-19. The repertoires were made available in a free public database intended to serve as a resource for research on the immune response to SARS-CoV-2. Samples were obtained from the ongoing ImmuneRACE study (first 160 participants) and from over a thousand subjects provided by 6 global collaborators. A de-identified subject ID, COVID-19 status, age in years and sex were almost always included in the sample metadata. HLA class I and class II types, where available, came from metadata supplied by the sample provider rather than from assay-based typing.

TCRbeta CDR3 regions were amplified from genomic DNA using the immunoSEQ Assay, a bias-controlled multiplex PCR. Processing in the source paper ran as follows. The number of nucleated cells in each sample was estimated from the amplification of reference gene primers within the assay. Sequence reads were collapsed and filtered to measure the absolute abundance of every unique TCRbeta CDR3 rearrangement. For each sample, productive Simpson clonality was calculated as the square root of Simpson's diversity index across productive rearrangements. The table was pulled from immuneACCESS by TCRdb, which kept in-frame rearrangements only. Such tables lose some clones; where checked, under half of the loss comes from unresolved V genes, and the rest has no known cause. From that table come the V and J calls and clone size; the DNA was used to work out D and trimming. In this sample the table shows around 170,000 clones, 90% to 95% of which occur a single time. The ten largest clones represent around 0.53% of the sample.

V and J are trimmed by 0 bases and 8 bases, and the gene matches miss 5 bases of the junction. The CDR3 holds 15 amino acids from the cysteine to the phenylalanine. The DNA shown is the 45-base CDR3, in frame from base 1. The germline V gene specifies SGHRS as CDR1 and YFSETQ as CDR2. Whole blood was collected in K2EDTA tubes by collaborating institutions according to the institutions' own protocols. For TCRbeta analysis, collaborators shipped samples as frozen whole blood, isolated PBMCs, or DNA extracted from either of those sample types. In this sample, this clone turned up once. The antigen this receptor binds is unknown. Per-nucleotide qualities are absent, and no much larger clonotype sits a single base away. The paper's findings and limits, for the study overall: Clinical and demographic metadata were provided uncurated, with the amount varying by source and participant.

The TCR sequence derives from a man aged 45-65 years with acute or convalescent COVID-19. Here the chain combines TRBV5-1 and TRBJ1-2, and 12 bases in between align with TRBD1. The sequenced sample was peripheral blood. The CDR3 reads CASSLEGTGGEGYTF. The DNA reads TGCGCCAGCAGCTTGGAAGGGACAGGGGGCGAAGGCTACACCTTC.